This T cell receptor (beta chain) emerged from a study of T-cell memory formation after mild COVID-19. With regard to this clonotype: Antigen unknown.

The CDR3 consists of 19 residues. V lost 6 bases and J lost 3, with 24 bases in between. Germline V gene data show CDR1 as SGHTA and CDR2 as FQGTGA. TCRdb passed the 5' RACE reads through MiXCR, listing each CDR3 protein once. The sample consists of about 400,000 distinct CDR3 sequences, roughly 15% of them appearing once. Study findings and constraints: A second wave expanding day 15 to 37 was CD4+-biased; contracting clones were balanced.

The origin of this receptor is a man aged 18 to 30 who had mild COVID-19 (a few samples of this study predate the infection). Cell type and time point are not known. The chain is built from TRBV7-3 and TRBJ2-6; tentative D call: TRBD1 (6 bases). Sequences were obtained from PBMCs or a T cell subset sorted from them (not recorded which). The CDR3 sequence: CASSPPFGQNPLGANVLTF. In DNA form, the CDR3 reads TGTGCCAGCAGTCCCCCATTCGGACAGAATCCCCTTGGGGCCAACGTCCTGACTTTC.